This T cell receptor (beta chain) was sequenced during a study of human T cells and chemical hapten exposure. There are a few counts of this clonotype. TCRdb called the RACE reads again in MiXCR, with one record for every CDR3 protein. The table shows some 300,000 distinct CDR3 sequences, with 5% to 6.5% occurring only once. Time point in this sample: pre-sensitization, week 0. Described treatment: therapeutic diphenylcyclopropenone sensitization with weekly scalp DPC. The source of this sequence is a woman aged 18-35 years with alopecia areata. Some clones in this sample may be carry-over from other donors' samples. Sequenced here: whole blood, sampled in connection with sensitization to the hapten diphenylcyclopropenone (DPC).

The CDR3: CASSPGVAGEAFF. CDR3 nucleotide sequence: TGCGCCAGCAGCCCGGGGGTGGCAGGTGAAGCTTTCTTT. This chain connects TRBV5-1 to TRBJ1-1, with a weak D call TRBD1 (5 bases). V was clipped by 4 bases and J by 7 bases, with 14 bases between them. The CDR3 has 13 amino acids. Germline loops: CDR1 SGHRS, CDR2 YFSETQ.